Listed below are T cell receptor beta chains from one sample, sequenced in a study of blood T cell repertoires in COVID-19. Here immunoSEQ multiplex PCR was the method, and the copy in TCRdb shows in-frame clones only, minus some. The sample comprises 300,000 to 350,000 clones, about 91% of which are singletons, and roughly 8.9% rests with the top ten. Sequencing was carried out using peripheral blood. Every receptor here comes from a man aged 25 to 40 with COVID-19, enrolled during active disease. The CDR3 runs from the conserved cysteine through the conserved F or W. The D gene is left open where the match is weak. Size values are once, few and many counts, or a class for expanded clones, and some rows have none.

j_call v_call clone_size d_call cdr3_nt cdr3_aa
TRBJ2-7 TRBV7-2 - - TGTGCCAGCAGCTTAGCGTGGCTAGCGTACGAGCAGTACTTC CASSLAWLAYEQYF
TRBJ1-5 TRBV18 - - TGTGCCAGCTCATGGGAGGGTTATCAGCCCCAGCATTTT CASSWEGYQPQHF
TRBJ2-2 TRBV29-1 few TRBD2 TGCAGCGTTGTGGGGGGGTACACCGGGGAGCTGTTTTTT CSVVGGYTGELFF
TRBJ1-6 TRBV7-8 - - TGTGCCAGCAGCTTAATATGGGGGGGGTCGGATTCACCCCTCCACTTT CASSLIWGGSDSPLHF
TRBJ1-1 TRBV2 - - TGTGCCAGCAGTGATTGGGAGAGGAACACTGAAGCTTTCTTT CASSDWERNTEAFF
TRBJ1-5 TRBV5-8 - - TGTGCCAGCAGCTTGGACACTAGCAATCAGCCCCAGCATTTT CASSLDTSNQPQHF
TRBJ1-4 TRBV5-1 - - TGCGCCAGCAGCTTGGGAGGACAGATATATGAAAAACTGTTTTTT CASSLGGQIYEKLFF
TRBJ2-1 TRBV19 - - TGTGCCAGTAGACGGGGGTCCTACAATGAGCAGTTCTTC CASRRGSYNEQFF
TRBJ2-2 TRBV19 - - TGTGCCAGTAGTATTCTCGTAGCAGGGCCGAACACCGGGGAGCTGTTTTTT CASSILVAGPNTGELFF
TRBJ1-1 TRBV6-5 - - TGTGCCAGCAGTCCCCTACACAGGCCTCCTGAAGCTTTCTTT CASSPLHRPPEAFF
TRBJ1-4 TRBV28 - - TGTGCCAGCAGTACCGAGGGGGTTCCTGAAAAACTGTTTTTT CASSTEGVPEKLFF
TRBJ2-7 TRBV6-6 - TRBD1 TGTGCCAGCAGGGGGACAGGCCATGGATACGAGCAGTACTTC CASRGTGHGYEQYF
TRBJ1-1 TRBV5-6 - TRBD1 TGTGCCAGCAGCTACGCCGGGACAGGGGGCACTGAAGCTTTCTTT CASSYAGTGGTEAFF
TRBJ1-6 TRBV30 - TRBD1 TGTGCCTGGAGTGTGTTGGGGCAGGGGGTGTCACCCCTCCACTTT CAWSVLGQGVSPLHF
TRBJ1-6 TRBV6-6 few TRBD1 TGTGCCAGCAGTTACTCGACAGGGGGCTGGAATTCACCCCTCCACTTT CASSYSTGGWNSPLHF
TRBJ2-7 TRBV27 - TRBD2 TGTGCCAGCAGTTTAACGGGCGGGAGTGCCTACGAGCAGTACTTC CASSLTGGSAYEQYF
TRBJ1-3 TRBV11-2 - - TGTGCCAGCAGCTTAGAGGTGGGAGCTGGAAACACCATATATTTT CASSLEVGAGNTIYF
TRBJ2-3 TRBV5-4 - TRBD2 TGTGCCAGCAGCGCCAGACTAGCGGGGGTGGGCACAGATACGCAGTATTTT CASSARLAGVGTDTQYF
TRBJ2-3 TRBV5-6 - - TGTGCCAGCAGCTTGGCAGCCGGGGGGACAACAGATACGCAGTATTTT CASSLAAGGTTDTQYF
TRBJ1-1 TRBV11-2 - - TGTGCCAGCTTACAGGTTTCGAACACTGAAGCTTTCTTT CASLQVSNTEAFF
TRBJ2-7 TRBV28 - TRBD2 TGTGCCAGCAGGGACGGGACTACTCCCTACGAGCAGTACTTC CASRDGTTPYEQYF
TRBJ1-4 TRBV5-1 - - TGCGCCAGCAGCTTGGGATCGGCAGGGAGGTTTCCAACTAATGAAAAACTGTTTTTT CASSLGSAGRFPTNEKLFF
TRBJ2-5 TRBV28 - TRBD1 TGTGCCAGCAGCCGTGGACAGGGGACGGAGACCCAGTACTTC CASSRGQGTETQYF
TRBJ2-7 TRBV5-1 - TRBD2 TGCGCCAGCAGCACCCGGACTAGCGGGATATTCTACGAGCAGTACTTC CASSTRTSGIFYEQYF
TRBJ1-6 TRBV7-3 - TRBD1 TGTGCCAGCAGCCAAGGACAGGGAAATTCAAATTCACCCCTCCACTTT CASSQGQGNSNSPLHF
TRBJ2-5 TRBV6-1 - - TGTGCCAGCAGTGAAGACAGAACTTTTCTACAAGAGACCCAGTACTTC CASSEDRTFLQETQYF
TRBJ2-2 TRBV5-4 - - TGTGCCAGCCACCTAACAGGGTTCAACGCGAACACCGGGGAGCTGTTTTTT CASHLTGFNANTGELFF
TRBJ2-7 TRBV12-3/TRBV12-4 - TRBD2 TGTGCCAGCAGTCCTTGGGGGGGTGAGCAGTACTTC CASSPWGGEQYF
TRBJ2-1 TRBV28 - TRBD2 TGTGCCAGCACCCATAGCGGGACGTACTACAATGAGCAGTTCTTC CASTHSGTYYNEQFF
TRBJ1-1 TRBV5-1 - - TGCGCCAGCAGCTTGTCTCTCAGGAACCTGGACACTGAAGCTTTCTTT CASSLSLRNLDTEAFF
TRBJ2-7 TRBV9 - TRBD1 TGTGCCAGCAGCCCACAGACAGGGGAAACCTACGAGCAGTACTTC CASSPQTGETYEQYF
TRBJ1-4 TRBV7-9 - TRBD1 TGTGCCAGCAGAGAAGACAGGGGGCTATCTGAAAAACTGTTTTTT CASREDRGLSEKLFF
TRBJ1-5 TRBV6-2/TRBV6-3 - - TGTGCCAGCAGTTACTCTGGTCAGAGGGGCAATCAGCCCCAGCATTTT CASSYSGQRGNQPQHF
TRBJ2-2 TRBV4-3 - - TGCGCCAGCAGCACCGGGACTCCGGTTTACACCGGGGAGCTGTTTTTT CASSTGTPVYTGELFF
TRBJ2-7 TRBV24-1 - - TGTGCCACCAGTGATGAGGAGTGGGGGGGGCGTTCGTCCTACGAGCAGTACTTC CATSDEEWGGRSSYEQYF
TRBJ2-1 TRBV6-5 - - TGTGCCAGCAGTCTGCAATACACCTTCCTGAATGAGCAGTTCTTC CASSLQYTFLNEQFF
TRBJ2-1 TRBV27 - - TGTGCCAGCAGTTTATATGACACCTCGAATGAGCAGTTCTTC CASSLYDTSNEQFF
TRBJ1-2 TRBV27 - TRBD1 TGTGCCAGCAGTTTATCTGCAGGGGGCGCATATGGCTACACCTTC CASSLSAGGAYGYTF
TRBJ2-1 TRBV21-1 - - TGTGCCAGCAGCTTATCCGGGACAGGGCCATACAATGAGCAGTTCTTC CASSLSGTGPYNEQFF
TRBJ1-1 TRBV4-2 - - TGTGCCAGCAGCCAAGCGGGGGGCAGCTTCAGCGAAGTGAACACTGAAGCTTTCTTT CASSQAGGSFSEVNTEAFF
TRBJ2-3 TRBV6-2/TRBV6-3 - - TGTGCCAGCAGTGACCCCACCGGGACAAAGAGCACAGATACGCAGTATTTT CASSDPTGTKSTDTQYF
TRBJ1-3 TRBV5-1 - TRBD1 TGCGCCAGCAGCACAATTTCAGGGGGCTCTGGAAACACCATATATTTT CASSTISGGSGNTIYF
TRBJ2-7 TRBV18 - TRBD1 TGTGCCAGCTCACCATGGTCACAGGGGTACCACGAGCAGTACTTC CASSPWSQGYHEQYF
TRBJ2-1 TRBV21-1 - - TGTGCCAGCAGCAAAGACTCCCCGGGACTAGCCCTCCCGTGCGATGAGCAGTTCTTC CASSKDSPGLALPCDEQFF
TRBJ2-3 TRBV4-2 - - TGTGCCAGCAGCCAAGATCCTCGAGGGGGGGCTAGCACAGATACGCAGTATTTT CASSQDPRGGASTDTQYF
TRBJ2-7 TRBV23-1 once - TGCGCCAGCAGTCAATCCCGGTTTCTAGCCTACGAGCAGTACTTC CASSQSRFLAYEQYF
TRBJ1-1 TRBV27 - TRBD1 TGTGCCAGCAGTTATCGGGACAGGGACACTGAAGCTTTCTTT CASSYRDRDTEAFF